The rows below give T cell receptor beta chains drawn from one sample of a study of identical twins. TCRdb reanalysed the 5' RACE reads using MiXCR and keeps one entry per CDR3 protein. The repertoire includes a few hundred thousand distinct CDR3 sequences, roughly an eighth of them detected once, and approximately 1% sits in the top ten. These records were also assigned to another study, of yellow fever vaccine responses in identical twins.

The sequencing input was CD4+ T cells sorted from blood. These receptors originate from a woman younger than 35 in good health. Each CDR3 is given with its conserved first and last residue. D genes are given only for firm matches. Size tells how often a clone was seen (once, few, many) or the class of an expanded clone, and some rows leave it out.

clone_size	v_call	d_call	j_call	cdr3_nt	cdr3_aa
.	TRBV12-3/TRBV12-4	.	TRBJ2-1	TGTGCCAGCAGTTTAGCGCTTGGGGTAGGCGGGTTCTTC	CASSLALGVGGFF
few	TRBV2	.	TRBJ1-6	TGTGCCAGCAGGGTTTACCGGGACGGTTCACCCCTCCACTTT	CASRVYRDGSPLHF
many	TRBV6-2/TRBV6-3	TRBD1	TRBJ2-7	TGTGCCAGCCAGGACAGGCTCGACGAGCAGTACTTC	CASQDRLDEQYF
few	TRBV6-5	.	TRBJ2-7	TGTGCCAGCAGTTACTCATCCGGGGCTACCCATTACGAGCAGTACTTC	CASSYSSGATHYEQYF
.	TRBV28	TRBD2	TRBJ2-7	TGTGCCAGCAGCCCTCCGACTAGCGGGAGGGTAGGCGAGCAGTACTTC	CASSPPTSGRVGEQYF
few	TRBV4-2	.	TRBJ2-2	TGTGCCAGCAGCCTGTTTGGTTCCAGGGCGGCCGGGGAGCTGTTTTTT	CASSLFGSRAAGELFF
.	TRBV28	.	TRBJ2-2	TGTGCCAGCACCCAACAGGATACGGACACCGGGGAGCTGTTTTTT	CASTQQDTDTGELFF
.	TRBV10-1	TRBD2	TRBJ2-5	TGCGCCAGCAGTCCGGGACTAGCGGCTGGAGAGACCCAGTACTTC	CASSPGLAAGETQYF
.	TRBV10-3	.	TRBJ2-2	TGTGCCATCAGTGAGCTTACAGGACCCGGGGAGCTGTTTTTT	CAISELTGPGELFF
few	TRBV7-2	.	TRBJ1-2	TGTGCCAGCAGCTTACAGGGCGACCGGAGCTATGGCTACACCTTC	CASSLQGDRSYGYTF
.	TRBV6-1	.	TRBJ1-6	TGTGCCAGCAGCTCGGGCCCAGGAAATTCACCCCTCCACTTT	CASSSGPGNSPLHF
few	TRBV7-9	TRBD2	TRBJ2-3	TGTGCCAGCAGCGGTTGGGGACTAGCTACAGATACGCAGTATTTT	CASSGWGLATDTQYF
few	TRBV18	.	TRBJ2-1	TGTGCCAGCTCACCGGCCCAAATGTCTTACAATGAGCAGTTCTTC	CASSPAQMSYNEQFF
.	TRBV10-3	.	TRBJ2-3	TGTGCCATCAATGAGGCCCTCACAGATACGCAGTATTTT	CAINEALTDTQYF
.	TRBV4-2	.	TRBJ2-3	TGTGCCAGCAGCCCGGGGTCAAAGGCAGATACGCAGTATTTT	CASSPGSKADTQYF
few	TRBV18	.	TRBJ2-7	TGTGCCAGCTCACCACCGGCTCGGGAATTCTACGAGCAGTACTTC	CASSPPAREFYEQYF
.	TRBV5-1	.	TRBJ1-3	TGCGCCAGCAGCCCGACAGGATTCTCTGGAAACACCATATATTTT	CASSPTGFSGNTIYF
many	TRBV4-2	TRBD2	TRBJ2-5	TGTGCCAGCAGCCAAGATGGGACTAGCGGGGGACCGTACCAAGAGACCCAGTACTTC	CASSQDGTSGGPYQETQYF
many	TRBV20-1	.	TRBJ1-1	TGCAGTGCTAGAGATATCCAGGCGAACACTGAAGCTTTCTTT	CSARDIQANTEAFF
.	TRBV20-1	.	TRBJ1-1	TGCAGTGCTAGAGATTATAGGGGCCGGATTAACACTGAAGCTTTCTTT	CSARDYRGRINTEAFF
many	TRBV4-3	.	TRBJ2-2	TGCGCCAGCAGCCAAGTAAAGGGCACCGGGGAGCTGTTTTTT	CASSQVKGTGELFF
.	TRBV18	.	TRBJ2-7	TGTGCCAGCTCACCCAATAACAATGCCTACGAGCAGTACTTC	CASSPNNNAYEQYF
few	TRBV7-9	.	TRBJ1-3	TGTGCCAGCAGCACTGGGACGGTCTCTGGAAACACCATATATTTT	CASSTGTVSGNTIYF
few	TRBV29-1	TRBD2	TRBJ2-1	TGCAGCGTTGTGGGGGGGGGGACCTCCTACAATGAGCAGTTCTTC	CSVVGGGTSYNEQFF
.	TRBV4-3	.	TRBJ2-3	TGCGCCAGCAGCCAAGAATATCAGGGAAGCACAGATACGCAGTATTTT	CASSQEYQGSTDTQYF
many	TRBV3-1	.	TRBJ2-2	TGTGCCAGCAGCCAAGTGGAGGGGAGGGAGCTGTTTTTT	CASSQVEGRELFF
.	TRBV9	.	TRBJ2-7	TGTGCCAGCAGCGTAGTTTCCAGCTCCTACGAGCAGTACTTC	CASSVVSSSYEQYF
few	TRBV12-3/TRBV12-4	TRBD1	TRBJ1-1	TGTGCCAGCAGTTACACCGGGACAGGGGCCCGAAACACTGAAGCTTTCTTT	CASSYTGTGARNTEAFF
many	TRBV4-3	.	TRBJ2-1	TGCGCCAGCAGCCAAGATGGAGCGAGGAGCTCCTACAATGAGCAGTTCTTC	CASSQDGARSSYNEQFF
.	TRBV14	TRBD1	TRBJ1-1	TGTGCCAGCAGCCAATTGCCGGGACAGGTGTTTACTGAAGCTTTCTTT	CASSQLPGQVFTEAFF
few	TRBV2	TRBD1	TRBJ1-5	TGTGCCAGCAGGGGACAGGGTAGCAATCAGCCCCAGCATTTT	CASRGQGSNQPQHF
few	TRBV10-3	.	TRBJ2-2	TGTGCCATCAGTGAAGCCAGGGGTGGGGCCGGGGAGCTGTTTTTT	CAISEARGGAGELFF
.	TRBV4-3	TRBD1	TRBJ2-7	TGCGCCAGCAGCCAAGTGAGCGGGACAGGGTGGGGGGAGCAGTACTTC	CASSQVSGTGWGEQYF
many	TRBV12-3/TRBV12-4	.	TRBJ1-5	TGTGCCAGCAATTATGGACATCAGCCCCAGCATTTT	CASNYGHQPQHF
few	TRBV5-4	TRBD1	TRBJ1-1	TGTGCCAGCAGCTTGGGGGGACAGGGAGACCACACTGAAGCTTTCTTT	CASSLGGQGDHTEAFF
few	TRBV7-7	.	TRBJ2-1	TGTGCTAGCAGCCGCCCCTGCTCGGGGGGCAGAAATGAGCAGTTCTTC	CASSRPCSGGRNEQFF
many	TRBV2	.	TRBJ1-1	TGTGCCAGCAGTGCTTCCCCCGGGAACACTGAAGCTTTCTTT	CASSASPGNTEAFF
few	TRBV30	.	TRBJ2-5	TGTGCCTGGAGTGTACACGAGACCCAGTACTTC	CAWSVHETQYF
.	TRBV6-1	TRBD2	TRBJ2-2	TGTGCCAGCAGAAGGGCCAGCGGGGTTACAAACACCGGGGAGCTGTTTTTT	CASRRASGVTNTGELFF
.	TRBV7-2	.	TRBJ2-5	TGTGCCAGCAGCTCCGCCATGGGCGAGACCCAGTACTTC	CASSSAMGETQYF
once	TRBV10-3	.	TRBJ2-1	TGTGCCATCAGTGAGGGACTAAGCGGTCACAATGAGCAGTTCTTC	CAISEGLSGHNEQFF
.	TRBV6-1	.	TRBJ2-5	TGTGCCAGCATAGGAGGGATACAGGGAAAGGGGGAGACCCAGTACTTC	CASIGGIQGKGETQYF
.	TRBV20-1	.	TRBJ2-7	TGCAGTGCTAAGGGCGGGACAAGAGGCTCGCGTCCCTACGAGCAGTACTTC	CSAKGGTRGSRPYEQYF
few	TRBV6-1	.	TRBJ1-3	TGTGCCAGCAGAAACCAGGGCACCTCTGGAAACACCATATATTTT	CASRNQGTSGNTIYF
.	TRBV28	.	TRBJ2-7	TGTGCCAGCGTGCCCGGGACTCCTACCTACGAGCAGTACTTC	CASVPGTPTYEQYF
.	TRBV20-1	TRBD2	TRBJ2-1	TGCAGTGCTACTACCGGGACTAGCGGGATGAATGAGCAGTTCTTC	CSATTGTSGMNEQFF
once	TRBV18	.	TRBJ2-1	TGTGCCAGCTCACTCGAATCGGGTAATGAGCAGTTCTTC	CASSLESGNEQFF
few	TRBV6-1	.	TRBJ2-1	TGTGCCAGCAGTATTGCTACAAGAACCTACAATGAGCAGTTCTTC	CASSIATRTYNEQFF